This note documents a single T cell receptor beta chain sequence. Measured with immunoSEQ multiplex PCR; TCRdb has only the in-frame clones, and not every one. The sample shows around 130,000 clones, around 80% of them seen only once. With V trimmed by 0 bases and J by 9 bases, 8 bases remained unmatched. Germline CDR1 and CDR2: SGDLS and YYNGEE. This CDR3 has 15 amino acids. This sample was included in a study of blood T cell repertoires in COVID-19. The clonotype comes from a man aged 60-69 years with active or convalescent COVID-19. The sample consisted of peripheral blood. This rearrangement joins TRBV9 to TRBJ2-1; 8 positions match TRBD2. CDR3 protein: CASSVDVTSVSEQFF. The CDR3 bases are TGTGCCAGCAGCGTAGACGTGACTAGCGTATCTGAGCAGTTCTTC.